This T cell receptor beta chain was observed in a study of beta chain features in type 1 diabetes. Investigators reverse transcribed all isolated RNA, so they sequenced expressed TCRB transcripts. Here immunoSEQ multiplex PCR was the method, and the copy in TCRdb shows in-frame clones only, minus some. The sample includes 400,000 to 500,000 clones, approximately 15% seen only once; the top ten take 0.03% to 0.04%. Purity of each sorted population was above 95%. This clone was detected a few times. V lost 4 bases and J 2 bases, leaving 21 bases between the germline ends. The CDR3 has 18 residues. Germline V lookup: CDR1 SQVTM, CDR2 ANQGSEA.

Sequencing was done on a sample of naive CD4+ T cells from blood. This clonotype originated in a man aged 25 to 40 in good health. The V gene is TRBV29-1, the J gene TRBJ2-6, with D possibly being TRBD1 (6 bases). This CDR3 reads CSVALRRQGSPGANVLTF. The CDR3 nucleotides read TGCAGCGTTGCCTTACGAAGGCAGGGGAGCCCTGGGGCCAACGTCCTGACTTTC.